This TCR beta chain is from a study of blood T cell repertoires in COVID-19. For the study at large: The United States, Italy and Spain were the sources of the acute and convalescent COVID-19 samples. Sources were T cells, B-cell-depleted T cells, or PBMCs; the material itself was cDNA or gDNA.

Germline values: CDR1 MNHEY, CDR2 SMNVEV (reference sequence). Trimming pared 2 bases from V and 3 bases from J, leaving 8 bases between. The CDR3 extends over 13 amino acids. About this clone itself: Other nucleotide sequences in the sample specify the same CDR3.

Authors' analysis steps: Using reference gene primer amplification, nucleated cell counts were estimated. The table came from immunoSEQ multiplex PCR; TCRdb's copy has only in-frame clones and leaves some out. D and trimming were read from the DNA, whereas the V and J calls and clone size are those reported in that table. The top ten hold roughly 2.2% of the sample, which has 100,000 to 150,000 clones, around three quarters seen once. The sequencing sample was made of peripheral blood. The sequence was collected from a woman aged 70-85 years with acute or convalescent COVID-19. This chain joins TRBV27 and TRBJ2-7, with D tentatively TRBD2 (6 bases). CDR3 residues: CASSLGGGYEQYF. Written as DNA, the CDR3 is TGTGCCAGCAGTTTAGGGGGAGGCTACGAGCAGTACTTC.